The 30 T cell receptor beta chains below all came from one sample that was sequenced in a study of cytomegalovirus exposure and HLA in healthy donors. The PCR ran on 60 Vbeta and 13 Jbeta primers. The table came from immunoSEQ multiplex PCR; TCRdb's copy has only in-frame clones and leaves some out. The sample carries some 150,000 clones, 78% recorded once. Sequencing input: PBMCs. These receptors were obtained from a male donor in good health and CMV-seronegative.

This rearrangement joins TRBV4-3 to TRBJ2-7, with TRBD1 matching over 10 bases. Germline V gene sequence: CDR1 LGHNA, CDR2 YSLEER. With V trimmed by 0 bases and J by 4 bases, 12 bases remained unmatched. This CDR3 has 18 amino acids. CDR3: CASSQEAYFGTGAYEQYF. CDR3 sequence (DNA): TGCGCCAGCAGCCAAGAAGCGTATTTCGGGACAGGGGCTTACGAGCAGTACTTC.

V is TRBV6-1 and J is TRBJ1-2, with TRBD1 matching 8 bases. CDR1 MNHNS and CDR2 SASEGT come from the germline V gene. The CDR3 has 14 residues. V was pared by 6 bases and J by 8 bases, with 11 bases of the junction left unmatched. The CDR3 nucleotides are TGTGCCAGCAGCCCAAAAAGGACAGGGAGCGGCTACACCTTC. Encoded protein: CASSPKRTGSGYTF.

The rearrangement links TRBV6-1 to TRBJ1-5; a possible D gene is TRBD1 (5 bases). The CDR3 is 17 amino acids. Germline assignment: CDR1 MNHNS and CDR2 SASEGT. The V end was cut by 2 bases, the J end by 2 bases, with 16 bases between. The CDR3 spells CASSEIWVRVRNQPQHF. CDR3 sequence (DNA): TGTGCCAGCAGTGAAATTTGGGTCAGGGTGCGCAATCAGCCCCAGCATTTT.

The V gene is TRBV6-5, the J gene TRBJ2-1; perhaps TRBD1 as D (6 bases). This CDR3 is 11 amino acids long. The germline CDR1 and CDR2 sequences are MNHEY and SVGAGI. Between the trimmed V and J ends, which lost 5 bases and 15 bases, there was a span of 14 bases. The CDR3 nucleotides are TGTGCCAGCAGTCAGACAGGCGTGTGGTTCTTC. Translated: CASSQTGVWFF.

The CDR3 sequence: CASSSLRRTSGSYHSYNEQFF. The CDR3 nucleotides read TGTGCCAGCAGTTCCCTCCGACGGACTAGCGGGAGCTACCATTCCTACAATGAGCAGTTCTTC. This rearrangement joins TRBV27 to TRBJ2-1; 13 bases fit TRBD2. CDR1 and CDR2 (germline): MNHEY, SMNVEV (reference sequence). The junction had 16 bases not matched to a gene; V was cut back by 4 bases and J by 1 base. The CDR3 is 21 residues long.

The chain uses TRBV7-9 and TRBJ1-2, with 9 bases aligning to TRBD1. There are 15 residues in the CDR3. The germline V gene encodes CDR1 SEHNR and CDR2 FQNEAQ (reference sequence). V gave up 4 bases and J gave up 3 bases; unmatched junction bases: 6. The chain's CDR3 is CASSSLQGADYGYTF. The CDR3 coding sequence is TGTGCCAGCAGCTCCTTACAGGGGGCCGACTATGGCTACACCTTC.

V and J are TRBV5-6 and TRBJ2-5; 11 nucleotides agree with TRBD1. The CDR3 loop spans 15 amino acids. J was trimmed by 4 bases and V by 0 bases; bases with no gene match: 2. CDR1 is SGHDT and CDR2 is YYEEEE in the germline V gene. CDR3 in DNA: TGTGCCAGCAGCTTGGAGGGACAGGGGGTAGAGACCCAGTACTTC. The encoded protein is CASSLEGQGVETQYF. The complete variable domain, with remaining parts taken from reference TRBV5-6 and TRBJ2-5, reads DAGVTQSPTHLIKTRGQQVTLRCSPKSGHDTVSWYQQALGQGPQFIFQYYEEEERQRGNFPDRFSGHQFPNYSSELNVNALLLGDSALYLCASSLEGQGVETQYFGPGTRLLVL.

CDR3: CASSLVSTSNSGANVLTF. The DNA for the CDR3 is TGTGCCAGCAGCTTAGTGTCTACTTCGAACTCTGGGGCCAACGTCCTGACTTTC. This chain links TRBV7-2 with TRBJ2-6; no clear D. The germline gives CDR1 SGHTA, CDR2 FQGNSA. With 1 base removed from V and 0 bases from J, the gap between germline ends came to 13 bases. There are 18 residues in the CDR3.

The rearrangement links TRBV19 to TRBJ1-5, with 10 bases that match TRBD1. CDR1 LNHDA and CDR2 SQIVND come from the germline V gene (reference sequence). With V trimmed by 5 bases and J by 2 bases, 9 bases remained unmatched. The CDR3 is made up of 17 amino acids. CDR3 nucleotide sequence: TGTGCCAGTAGTCTAGGACAGGGGGGTTATCGCAATCAGCCCCAGCATTTT. It encodes CASSLGQGGYRNQPQHF.

About this clone itself: At one end the junction does not follow the germline gene, possibly because of a read error. The chain uses TRBV7-9 and TRBJ1-6; D is unresolved. The CDR3 sequence is 12 residues long. CDR1 and CDR2 (germline): SEHNR, FQNEAQ (reference sequence). The CDR3 nucleotides are TGTTCCAGCAGCTTAGCGGGGAGCTACCTCCACTTT. Its translation: CSSSLAGSYLHF.

The V and J genes are TRBV9 and TRBJ2-3; 8 bases are shared with TRBD1. The CDR3 runs 16 residues. V was clipped by 0 bases and J by 4 bases; unmatched bases: 7. In germline, CDR1 is SGDLS, CDR2 YYNGEE. The CDR3 DNA follows: TGTGCCAGCAGCGTAGGTGGGACAGGAGCAGCAGATACGCAGTATTTT. Amino acids: CASSVGGTGAADTQYF.

The chain combines TRBV11-1 with TRBJ2-7; possibly TRBD2 for D (5 bases). The CDR3 runs to 15 residues. CDR1 SGHAT and CDR2 FQDESV come from the germline V gene (reference sequence). Trimming took off 5 bases at V and 4 bases at J, with 18 bases between the two ends. The CDR3 bases are TGTGCCAGCAGCCTGGCTCGGGGTTCTCGGTACGAGCAGTACTTC. The encoded protein is CASSLARGSRYEQYF. Full variable domain (remainder filled in from reference TRBV11-1 and TRBJ2-7): EAEVAQSPRYKITEKSQAVAFWCDPISGHATLYWYRQILGQGPELLVQFQDESVVDDSQLPKDRFSAERLKGVDSTLKIQPAELGDSAMYLCASSLARGSRYEQYFGPGTRLTVT.

V gene TRBV10-3 combines with J gene TRBJ1-2; D is undetermined. In germline, CDR1 is ENHRY, CDR2 SYGVKD. V was cut by 4 bases and J by 2 bases, with 5 bases left in between. This CDR3 has 12 amino acids. CDR3 in amino acids: CAISVENYGYTF. CDR3 in DNA: TGTGCCATCAGTGTAGAGAACTATGGCTACACCTTC.

V is TRBV6-1 and J is TRBJ1-2; 8 bases are shared with TRBD1. In germline, CDR1 is MNHNS, CDR2 SASEGT. This CDR3 region has 17 residues. The trim removed 1 base at V and 4 bases at J, leaving 11 bases unmatched. CDR3 DNA sequence: TGTGCCAGCAGTGAAGGGGAGGACAGGGAGCGCGCCTATGGCTACACCTTC. It is translated as CASSEGEDRERAYGYTF.

The V and J genes are TRBV5-6 and TRBJ1-4; D unresolved. CDR3 size: 12 residues. V lost 4 bases and J 11 bases, leaving 12 bases between the germline ends. Germline CDR1 SGHDT, CDR2 YYEEEE. The CDR3 DNA sequence: TGTGCCAGCAGCGCTCGTGGCAACAAACTGTTTTTT. Its protein is CASSARGNKLFF.

This sequence joins TRBV19 and TRBJ2-3; TRBD2 agrees at 10 bases. This CDR3 is built from 15 residues. CDR1 and CDR2 from the germline V gene are LNHDA and SQIVND (reference sequence). The junction had 8 bases not matched to a gene; V was cut back by 9 bases and J by 2 bases. This CDR3 is CASQPSGRATDTQYF. For the CDR3, the DNA is TGTGCCAGCCAACCGAGCGGGAGGGCCACAGATACGCAGTATTTT.

This chain links TRBV10-2 with TRBJ2-3; D remains ambiguous. The germline V gene has CDR1 WSHSY and CDR2 SAAADI. Trimming cost V 4 bases and J 1 base, with 6 bases left between them. The CDR3 runs to 13 residues. CDR3 sequence reads: CASSVLGTDTQYF. The CDR3, as DNA: TGCGCCAGCAGTGTTCTAGGCACAGATACGCAGTATTTT.

The genes are TRBV4-3 and TRBJ2-7, with no clear D. Germline CDR1 reads LGHNA; CDR2 reads YSLEER. Trimming removed 0 bases at V and 7 bases at J, with 16 bases between. There are 15 residues in the CDR3. CDR3 region: CASSQDRALPPEQYF. The CDR3 DNA is TGCGCCAGCAGCCAAGATAGAGCCTTACCCCCGGAGCAGTACTTC.

This clone was seen once. This chain uses TRBV30 with TRBJ2-5; D possibly corresponds to TRBD2 (5 bases). Germline assignment: CDR1 GTSNPN and CDR2 SVGIG (reference sequence). The germline V and J ends were trimmed by 8 bases and 7 bases, with 20 bases remaining between them. The CDR3 is 13 residues long. CDR3 region: CAQGKAGRGTQYF. DNA for the CDR3: TGTGCCCAAGGGAAGGCCGGACGGGGGACCCAGTACTTC.

This clone was detected once. The V call is TRBV29-1, the J call TRBJ2-5; 8 bases match TRBD2. This CDR3 contains 14 residues. CDR1 SQVTM and CDR2 ANQGSEA come from the germline V gene. With V trimmed by 6 bases and J by 7 bases, 13 bases remained unmatched. The CDR3 loop reads CSVREGDASGTQYF. CDR3 DNA sequence: TGCAGCGTCCGGGAGGGCGACGCGTCGGGGACCCAGTACTTC.

The chain joins TRBV9 to TRBJ2-2, with D maybe TRBD2 (6 bases). This CDR3 is 18 amino acids long. Between the trimmed V and J ends, which lost 0 bases and 0 bases, there was a span of 15 bases. CDR1 is SGDLS, CDR2 YYNGEE, per germline. CDR3 DNA: TGTGCCAGCAGCGTAGCTGGCGGCGGGGCCACGAACACCGGGGAGCTGTTTTTT. As protein: CASSVAGGGATNTGELFF. Full variable domain (rest looked up from reference TRBV9 and TRBJ2-2): DSGVTQTPKHLITATGQRVTLRCSPRSGDLSVYWYQQSLDQGLQFLIQYYNGEERAKGNILERFSAQQFPDLHSELNLSSLELGDSALYFCASSVAGGGATNTGELFFGEGSRLTVL.

This rearrangement joins TRBV11-1 to TRBJ2-3, with D possibly matching TRBD1 (5 bases). Trimming shortened V by 2 bases and J by 5 bases, and 17 bases separated the two germline ends. Germline assignment: CDR1 SGHAT and CDR2 FQDESV (reference sequence). This CDR3 is 16 amino acids long. In DNA, the CDR3 is TGTGCCAGCAGCTTAAGACAGCTTGGAGTGGTAGATACGCAGTATTTT. Protein: CASSLRQLGVVDTQYF.

This chain uses TRBV6-1 with TRBJ2-7; TRBD1 is a possible D gene (7 bases). The CDR3 has 12 residues. The V gene lost 8 bases and the J gene lost 7 bases, with 15 bases spanning the gap. Germline CDR1 is MNHNS and CDR2 is SASEGT. The CDR3, as DNA: TGTGCCAGCGCCCCGACAGGGAGGGAGCAGTACTTC. It is translated as CASAPTGREQYF.

The chain links TRBV9 to TRBJ2-2, with a possible D match to TRBD2 (5 bases). Germline CDR1 reads SGDLS; CDR2 reads YYNGEE. Trimming pared 0 bases from V and 4 bases from J, leaving 10 bases between. There are 15 residues in the CDR3. This CDR3 reads CASSVGERGTGELFF. The CDR3 DNA sequence: TGTGCCAGCAGCGTAGGGGAACGGGGCACCGGGGAGCTGTTTTTT.

This sequence joins TRBV19 and TRBJ1-2; 8 positions match TRBD1. The length of the CDR3 is 17 residues. Germline CDR1 is LNHDA and CDR2 is SQIVND (reference sequence). V was pared by 5 bases and J by 2 bases, with 13 bases of the junction left unmatched. The CDR3 coding sequence is TGTGCCAGTAGTCCGGCAGGGGGCGCCGAGATAAACTATGGCTACACCTTC. Encoded protein: CASSPAGGAEINYGYTF.

The chain recombines TRBV5-1 with TRBJ2-1; 10 bases agree with TRBD2. Germline loops: CDR1 SGHRS, CDR2 YFSETQ. J gave up 8 bases and V 0 bases, and 8 bases lay outside the gene matches. The CDR3 spans 16 residues. The DNA of the CDR3 is TGCGCCAGCAGCTTGGCGCTAGCGGGAGTCAGGGATGAGCAGTTCTTC. This encodes CASSLALAGVRDEQFF.

This rearrangement joins TRBV14 to TRBJ2-1; 11 nucleotides align to TRBD1. Losses at the gene ends were 3 bases for V and 6 bases for J; bases not matched to a gene: 16. The CDR3 has 19 amino acids. Germline CDR1 and CDR2: SGHDN and FVKESK. The CDR3 protein is CASSQITGTGGRRGNEQFF. CDR3 bases: TGTGCCAGCAGCCAGATAACCGGGACAGGGGGTAGAAGGGGCAATGAGCAGTTCTTC.

The chain recombines TRBV29-1 with TRBJ1-2; 9 positions match TRBD1. From germline, CDR1 is SQVTM and CDR2 ANQGSEA. Losses at the gene ends were 6 bases for V and 8 bases for J; bases not matched to a gene: 4. CDR3 length: 11 amino acids. CDR3 region: CSVSGTGGYTF. CDR3 nucleotide sequence: TGCAGCGTATCCGGGACAGGGGGCTACACCTTC.

J is TRBJ2-3 and V is TRBV7-6; D is possibly TRBD2 (5 bases). From germline, CDR1 is SGHVS and CDR2 FNYEAQ. The CDR3 covers 14 residues. The germline V and J ends were trimmed by 0 bases and 5 bases, with 9 bases remaining between them. CDR3 region: CASSLAGVVDTQYF. DNA of the CDR3: TGTGCCAGCAGCTTAGCGGGAGTGGTAGATACGCAGTATTTT.

J is TRBJ2-3 and V is TRBV30; D perhaps matches TRBD1 (5 bases). The CDR3 spans 11 residues. Germline V gives CDR1 GTSNPN, CDR2 SVGIG (reference sequence). V lost 1 base, J lost 6 bases, and 5 bases lay in between. As DNA, the CDR3 is TGTGCCTGGAGTGACAGGGATACGCAGTATTTT. Encoded protein: CAWSDRDTQYF.